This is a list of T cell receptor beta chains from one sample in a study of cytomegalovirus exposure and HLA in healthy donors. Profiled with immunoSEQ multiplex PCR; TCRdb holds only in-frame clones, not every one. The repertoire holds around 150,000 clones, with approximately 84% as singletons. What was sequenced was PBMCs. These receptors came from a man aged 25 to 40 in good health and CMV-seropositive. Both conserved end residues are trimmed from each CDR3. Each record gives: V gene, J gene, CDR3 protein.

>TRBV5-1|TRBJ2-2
ASSLTSGGPNTGELF
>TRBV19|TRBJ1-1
ASSIDLYTEAF
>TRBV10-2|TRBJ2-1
ASMIGGNEQF
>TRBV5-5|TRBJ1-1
ASSLGPGQGNTEAF
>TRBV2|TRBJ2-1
ASSEAVAGVLDEQF
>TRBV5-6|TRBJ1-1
ASSFRTVEAF
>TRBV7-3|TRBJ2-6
ASGSTSGANVLT
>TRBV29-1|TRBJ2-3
SGLQGNTDTQY
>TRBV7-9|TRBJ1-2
ASSLSGGGNYGYT
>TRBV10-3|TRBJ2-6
AINRGPSANVLT
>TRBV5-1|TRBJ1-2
ASSPGVSFYGYT
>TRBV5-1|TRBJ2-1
ASNSPTSGPNEQF
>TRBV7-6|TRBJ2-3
ASSQLASGASTDTQY
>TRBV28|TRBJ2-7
ASSLTGGFDEQY
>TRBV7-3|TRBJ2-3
ASSLKPRTGEVTDTQY
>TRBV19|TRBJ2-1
ASSRWADNEQF
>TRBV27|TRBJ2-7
ASSFLSSGAYEQY
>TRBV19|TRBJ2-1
ASRERAGYNEQF
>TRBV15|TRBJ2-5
ATSGTGQETQY
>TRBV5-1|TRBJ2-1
ASSSTYFNEQF
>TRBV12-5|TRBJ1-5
ASGRPDRGPKQPQH
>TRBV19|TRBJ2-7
ASSGGISYEQY
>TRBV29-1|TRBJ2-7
SVKGGVGEQY
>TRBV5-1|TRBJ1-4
ASSLGVSTNEKLF
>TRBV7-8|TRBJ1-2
ASSLSHLAGGYT
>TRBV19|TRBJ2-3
ASSSVDTQY
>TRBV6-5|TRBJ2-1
ASSSQRGNEQF
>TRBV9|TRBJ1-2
ASSVDGARLGAYGYT
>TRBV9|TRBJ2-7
ASSVGTGVDEQY
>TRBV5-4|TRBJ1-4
ASSAGTERTNEKLF